Below are 21 T cell receptor beta chains sequenced from a single sample in a study of T-cell reconstitution after alpha-beta-depleted transplantation in children. Unique molecular identifiers featured in how the TCRbeta library was prepared. TCRdb re-analysed the PCR reads in MiXCR, keeping a single row per CDR3 protein. The sample lists about 440,000 distinct CDR3 sequences, around two fifths occurring once. The sample here was PBMCs, taken before TCRalphabeta/CD19-depleted stem cell transplant. Source of these receptors: a girl aged 2 to 10 with aplastic anemia, due to receive a stem cell transplant.

This clonotype was seen more than once but under ten times. V usage is TRBV4-1 and J usage is TRBJ2-1; D is possibly TRBD1 (5 bases). Germline-derived CDR1 and CDR2 are MGHRA and YSYEKL. V lost 4 bases and J 8 bases, leaving 15 bases between the germline ends. The CDR3 length is 14 residues. CDR3 residues: CASSPRQFKDEQFF. In DNA form, the CDR3 reads TGCGCCAGCAGCCCTAGACAGTTTAAGGATGAGCAGTTCTTC.

V gene TRBV4-3 combines with J gene TRBJ2-2; 7 bases agree with TRBD2. Germline CDR1 is LGHNA and CDR2 is YSLEER. With 4 bases clipped from V and 5 bases from J, the junction kept 7 bases outside the gene matches. The CDR3 covers 15 residues. The DNA of the CDR3 is TGCGCCAGCAGCCTCGGGGGGTTTATTACCGGGGAGCTGTTTTTT. Translating gives CASSLGGFITGELFF.

V is TRBV10-3 and J is TRBJ2-7; D call uncertain. CDR3 size: 14 residues. V was clipped by 3 bases and J by 3 bases, with 12 bases between them. CDR1 is ENHRY, CDR2 SYGVKD, per germline. The CDR3 loop reads CAISEQKDLYEQYF. The CDR3 DNA reads as TGTGCCATCAGTGAACAGAAGGATCTCTACGAGCAGTACTTC.

The genes are TRBV28 and TRBJ1-5; weak D call: TRBD1 (6 bases). V shed 4 bases and J shed 3 bases, with 22 bases lying between them. Germline lookup yields CDR1 MDHEN and CDR2 SYDVKM. This CDR3 has 18 residues. CDR3 DNA: TGTGCCAGCAGTTCGGCCGGAAGAGGGGGACAATTCAATCAGCCCCAGCATTTT. The encoded protein is CASSSAGRGGQFNQPQHF.

This clonotype was seen ten or more times. The rearrangement uses TRBV5-1 and TRBJ2-7; 9 bases are shared with TRBD1. The germline V gene encodes CDR1 SGHRS and CDR2 YFSETQ. The J segment lost 3 bases and the V segment lost 5 bases, leaving 6 bases of the junction unmatched. The CDR3 totals 14 residues. This CDR3 reads CASSSGTGYYEQYF. DNA for the CDR3: TGCGCCAGCAGTTCCGGGACAGGGTACTACGAGCAGTACTTC.

This clonotype was seen repeatedly, ten times or more. J is TRBJ1-1 and V is TRBV28; D possibly corresponds to TRBD1 (6 bases). Germline CDR1 and CDR2: MDHEN and SYDVKM. The CDR3 loop spans 14 amino acids. V was trimmed by 0 bases and J by 9 bases, leaving 14 bases between them. CDR3 sequence reads: CASSLWRGGGKAFF. The CDR3 DNA reads TGTGCCAGCAGTTTATGGAGAGGGGGAGGAAAAGCTTTCTTT. Drawing the rest from reference TRBV28 and TRBJ1-1, the complete variable domain is DVKVTQSSRYLVKRTGEKVFLECVQDMDHENMFWYRQDPGLGLRLIYFSYDVKMKEKGDIPEGYSVSREKKERFSLILESASTNQTSMYLCASSLWRGGGKAFFGQGTRLTVV.

This chain links TRBV11-2 with TRBJ2-7; the match to TRBD2 covers 8 bases. Germline values: CDR1 SGHAT, CDR2 FQNNGV. This CDR3 spans 14 amino acids. Trimming took 1 base from V and 7 from J; bases not matched to a gene: 6. The CDR3 loop reads CASSLVGRANEQYF. The CDR3 DNA sequence: TGTGCCAGCAGCTTAGTCGGGAGGGCCAATGAGCAGTACTTC. The full variable domain, with the rest looked up from reference TRBV11-2 and TRBJ2-7, is EAGVAQSPRYKIIEKRQSVAFWCNPISGHATLYWYQQILGQGPKLLIQFQNNGVVDDSQLPKDRFSAERLKGVDSTLKIQPAKLEDSAVYLCASSLVGRANEQYFGPGTRLTVT.

This rearrangement joins TRBV29-1 to TRBJ1-3, with D uncertain. The germline V gene has CDR1 SQVTM and CDR2 ANQGSEA. V was pared by 0 bases and J by 2 bases, with 5 bases between. This CDR3 spans 13 amino acids. The CDR3 here is CSVEDNPGNTIYF. As DNA, the CDR3 is TGCAGCGTTGAAGACAATCCTGGAAACACCATATATTTT.

This clonotype was seen ten or more times. The chain is built from TRBV11-2 and TRBJ2-1; TRBD2 aligns across 16 bases. This CDR3 is built from 19 residues. The ends lost 4 bases at V and 2 bases at J; junction bases unmatched: 8. CDR1 is SGHAT, CDR2 FQNNGV, per germline. The CDR3 reads CASSSTGTSGRGAYNEQFF. CDR3 coding DNA: TGTGCCAGCAGCTCGACCGGGACTAGCGGGAGGGGGGCCTACAATGAGCAGTTCTTC. The full variable domain, with the rest looked up from reference TRBV11-2 and TRBJ2-1, is EAGVAQSPRYKIIEKRQSVAFWCNPISGHATLYWYQQILGQGPKLLIQFQNNGVVDDSQLPKDRFSAERLKGVDSTLKIQPAKLEDSAVYLCASSSTGTSGRGAYNEQFFGPGTRLTVL.

The chain recombines TRBV11-2 with TRBJ2-7; D ambiguous. There are 12 residues in the CDR3. The V gene lost 3 bases and the J gene lost 7 bases, with 10 bases spanning the gap. Germline assignment: CDR1 SGHAT and CDR2 FQNNGV. CDR3 protein: CASSLADWEQYF. The CDR3 region has the DNA TGTGCCAGCAGCTTGGCTGATTGGGAGCAGTACTTC.

V gene TRBV5-5 combines with J gene TRBJ2-5; D is perhaps TRBD2 (5 bases). V gave up 5 bases and J gave up 5 bases, with 19 bases separating them. The CDR3 is 15 amino acids. The germline gives CDR1 SGHKS, CDR2 YYEKEE (reference sequence). CDR3 DNA: TGTGCCAGCAGGCCAGGCCCGGGAACAGCGGAGACCCAGTACTTC. Translation: CASRPGPGTAETQYF.

This clonotype was observed a handful of times. V and J are TRBV15 and TRBJ1-2; D call uncertain. The germline V gene has CDR1 LNHNV and CDR2 YYDKDF (reference sequence). V was clipped by 0 bases and J by 8 bases, with 13 bases between them. The CDR3 covers 14 residues. In DNA form, the CDR3 reads TGTGCCACCAGCAGAGATGCAGGTGCCTGGGGCTACACCTTC. Its protein is CATSRDAGAWGYTF.

In its sample, this clonotype was seen many times. This chain joins TRBV28 and TRBJ2-7; D is perhaps TRBD1 or TRBD2 (5 bases each). Germline V gives CDR1 MDHEN, CDR2 SYDVKM. The CDR3 spans 13 residues. V lost 2 bases and J 3 bases, leaving 8 bases between the germline ends. The CDR3 bases are TGTGCCAGCAGTTTAGGGGGAAACTACGAGCAGTACTTC. Its protein is CASSLGGNYEQYF. Full variable domain (outside the CDR3, taken from reference TRBV28 and TRBJ2-7): DVKVTQSSRYLVKRTGEKVFLECVQDMDHENMFWYRQDPGLGLRLIYFSYDVKMKEKGDIPEGYSVSREKKERFSLILESASTNQTSMYLCASSLGGNYEQYFGPGTRLTVT.

Regarding this clonotype: The junction and the germline gene differ at one end; a read error may be behind it. This rearrangement joins TRBV20-1 to TRBJ2-1, with 9 nucleotides matching TRBD2. The germline gives CDR1 DFQATT, CDR2 SNEGSKA (reference sequence). The CDR3 loop spans 18 amino acids. For the CDR3, the DNA is TGCTGTGCTAGAGATCCTAGCGGGACCGTACACTCCTACAATGAGCAGTTCTTC. This gives the protein CCARDPSGTVHSYNEQFF.

This clonotype was recorded only once. This chain links TRBV28 with TRBJ2-4; TRBD1 or TRBD2 may be the D gene (5 bases each). Germline CDR1 and CDR2: MDHEN and SYDVKM. The V end was cut by 5 bases, the J end by 0 bases, with 14 bases between. The CDR3 is 16 residues long. Written as DNA, the CDR3 is TGTGCCAGCAGTCTACGGGGCACACTAGCCAAAAACATTCAGTACTTC. This gives the protein CASSLRGTLAKNIQYF.

The chain joins TRBV29-1 to TRBJ2-1, with 9 bases identical to TRBD2. The trim removed 8 bases at V and 5 bases at J, leaving 10 bases unmatched. In germline, CDR1 is SQVTM, CDR2 ANQGSEA. CDR3 length: 14 residues. CDR3 nucleotide sequence: TGCAGCCTCGCCGGCGGGAGGGCTGACAATGAGCAGTTCTTC. This codes for CSLAGGRADNEQFF.

This clonotype was observed at least ten times. The V and J genes are TRBV28 and TRBJ2-5; 10 nucleotides agree with TRBD2. The V gene end was trimmed by 3 bases and the J gene end by 3 bases; junction bases not matched to a gene: 4. Germline V gives CDR1 MDHEN, CDR2 SYDVKM. This CDR3 region has 15 residues. CDR3 residues: CASSFGLAGEETQYF. In DNA form, the CDR3 reads TGTGCCAGCAGTTTTGGGCTAGCGGGAGAAGAGACCCAGTACTTC. Full variable domain (outside the CDR3, taken from reference TRBV28 and TRBJ2-5): DVKVTQSSRYLVKRTGEKVFLECVQDMDHENMFWYRQDPGLGLRLIYFSYDVKMKEKGDIPEGYSVSREKKERFSLILESASTNQTSMYLCASSFGLAGEETQYFGPGTRLLVL.

This clonotype was counted ten times or more. The CDR3 nucleotides read TGTGCCAGCAGCGCCTCTATGGGATATCAGCCCCAGCATTTT. Translated: CASSASMGYQPQHF. The rearrangement links TRBV12-3 or TRBV12-4 to TRBJ1-5; no firm D call. The CDR3 has 14 residues. V lost 6 bases, J lost 5 bases, and 14 bases lay in between.

This clonotype has more than one count but fewer than ten. The chain employs TRBV21-1 and TRBJ2-1; the table names TRBD2, a call not compared with the DNA. TRBV21-1 is annotated as a pseudogene. This CDR3 has 17 residues. Here the CDR3 DNA reads TGTGCCAGCAGCAAAGGGAGCGGGAGTTACGGGAACAATGAGCAGTTCTTC. Translated: CASSKGSGSYGNNEQFF.

Only a few counts were recorded for this clonotype. The rearrangement joins TRBV15 to TRBJ1-1; 10 bases are shared with TRBD1. Trimming cost V 5 bases and J 4 bases; bases outside gene matches: 10. The CDR3 is 16 residues long. The germline CDR1 and CDR2 sequences are LNHNV and YYDKDF (reference sequence). The CDR3 spells CATSGNDRGPVTEAFF. The CDR3 DNA follows: TGTGCCACCAGCGGCAATGACAGGGGGCCGGTCACTGAAGCTTTCTTT.

This clonotype has more than one count but fewer than ten. The junction shows a germline mismatch at one end, possibly a read error. DNA of the CDR3: TGTTCCATCAGTCACACTCCGCCGACCGGGGAGCTGTTTTTT. This codes for CSISHTPPTGELFF. This sequence joins TRBV10-3 and TRBJ2-2; D not certain. Germline CDR1 reads ENHRY; CDR2 reads SYGVKD. The CDR3 runs to 14 residues.